The text below deals with one TCR beta chain. Sequencing was performed with immunoSEQ multiplex PCR; in TCRdb, only in-frame clones are kept and a portion is missing. This sample has around 260,000 clones; over 70% occur once, and the top ten carry about 9.4%. Seattle patients were enrolled while actively infected and followed longitudinally. These data come from a study of blood T cell repertoires in COVID-19. Background on the study: Some COVID-19 samples were acute and others convalescent; all came from the United States, Italy and Spain. Sources were T cells, B-cell-depleted T cells, or PBMCs; the material itself was cDNA or gDNA.

The germline V gene has CDR1 MNHEY and CDR2 SVGAGI. Trimming pared 0 bases from V and 0 bases from J, leaving 9 bases between. The CDR3 length is 15 residues. This receptor was obtained from a woman aged 70-85 years with COVID-19, enrolled during active disease. The chain joins TRBV6-5 to TRBJ2-7; D is possibly TRBD1 (5 bases). The sample taken for sequencing was peripheral blood. The CDR3 DNA sequence: TGTGCCAGCAGTTACTCGGGGCGGAGCTCCTACGAGCAGTACTTC. Its translation: CASSYSGRSSYEQYF.